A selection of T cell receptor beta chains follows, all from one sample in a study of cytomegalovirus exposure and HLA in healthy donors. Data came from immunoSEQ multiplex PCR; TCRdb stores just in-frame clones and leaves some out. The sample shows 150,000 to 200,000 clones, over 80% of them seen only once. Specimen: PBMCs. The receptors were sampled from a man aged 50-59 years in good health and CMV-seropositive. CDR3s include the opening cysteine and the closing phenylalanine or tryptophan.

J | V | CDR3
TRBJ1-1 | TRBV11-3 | CASSENRVTEAFF
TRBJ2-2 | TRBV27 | CASSSHWTSGGSGELFF
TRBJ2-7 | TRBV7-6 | CASSRRDRGDEQYF
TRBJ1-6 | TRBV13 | CASSEQGQGGNSPLHF
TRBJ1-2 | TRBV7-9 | CASSLYRDRHTYGYTF
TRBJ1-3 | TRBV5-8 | CASSKDRGGNTIYF
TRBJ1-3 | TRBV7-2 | CASSLDVGAIYF
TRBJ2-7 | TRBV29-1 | CSVEWVSGDTYEQYF
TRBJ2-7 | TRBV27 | CASRLDRPSYEQYF
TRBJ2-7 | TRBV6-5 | CASRLDRGTGEQYF
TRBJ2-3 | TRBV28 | CASSLRRPTDTQYF
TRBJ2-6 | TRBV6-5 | CASSYGHSSGANVLTF
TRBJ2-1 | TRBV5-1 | CASSLALTSGGDEQFF
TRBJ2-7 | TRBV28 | CASSLAGGVWEQYF
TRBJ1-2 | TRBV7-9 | CSSSLSLSQAHLDYGYTF
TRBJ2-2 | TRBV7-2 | CASSLGRGPNTGELFF
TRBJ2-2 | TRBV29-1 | CSVELTSGRTGELFF
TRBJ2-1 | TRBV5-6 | CASASGVLYNEQFF
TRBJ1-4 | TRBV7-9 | CSSSFYATNEKLFF
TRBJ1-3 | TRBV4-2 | CASSQVGGAGTLGNTIYF
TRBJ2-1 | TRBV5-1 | CASSLGGTNYNEQFF
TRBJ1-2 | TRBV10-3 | CAISPQGTDGYTF
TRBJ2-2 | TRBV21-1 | CAPGAPLHENTGELFF
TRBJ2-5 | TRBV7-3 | CASSQKAGGGETQYF
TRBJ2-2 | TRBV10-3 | CAISEGDRDNTGELFF
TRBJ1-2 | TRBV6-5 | CASSYGREGIYGYTF
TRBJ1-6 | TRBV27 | CASSPSRVDSPLHF
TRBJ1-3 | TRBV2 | CASRLDRAGNTIYF
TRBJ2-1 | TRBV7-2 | CASSLGGRVGNEQFF
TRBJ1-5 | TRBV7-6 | CASSLGTESGPQHF
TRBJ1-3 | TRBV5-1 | CASSLGSSGTALSGNTIYF
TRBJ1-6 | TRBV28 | CASSFLQNSPLHF
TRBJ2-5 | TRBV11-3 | CASSFTGGAEETQYF
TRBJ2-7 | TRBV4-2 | CASSQELAGLSSYEQYF
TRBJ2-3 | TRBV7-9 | CASSTDRESRPADTQYF
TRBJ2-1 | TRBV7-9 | CASSLGLSGEQFF
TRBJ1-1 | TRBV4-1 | CASSQTGSSTEAFF
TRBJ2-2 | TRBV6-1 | CASGLGQDFTGELFF
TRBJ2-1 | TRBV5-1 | CASSFLGDSYNEQFF